The sequence of this TCR beta chain was determined in a study of OX40 agonist ivuxolimab in advanced cancers. Study details: Patients were given ivuxolimab, an antibody that agonizes OX40 (CD134). Patients were infused with ivuxolimab every 2 weeks at 0.01 to 10 mg/kg. The study's findings and limits: No antigen was identified for the clonally expanded peripheral T cells. Averaged across samples, CD8+ T cells carried more expanded clones than CD4+ did.

The data were produced by immunoSEQ multiplex PCR, yet TCRdb's version contains in-frame clones alone and is incomplete. The sample has 100,000 or so clones, 86% seen once. This CDR3 region has 14 residues. V lost 5 bases and J lost 8, with 18 bases in between. Germline CDR1 SNHLY, CDR2 FYNNEI. Concerning this clone: The antigen is unknown.

The clonotype originates from an adult with an advanced solid tumor such as melanoma, head and neck, liver or kidney cancer. The specimen was CD4+ or CD8+ T cells sorted from blood, collected in a trial of the OX40 agonist ivuxolimab. The V and J genes are TRBV2 and TRBJ1-2; tentative D call: TRBD1 (5 bases). CDR3 region: CASSIFGTLEGYTF. CDR3 DNA sequence: TGTGCCAGCAGTATTTTTGGGACTTTGGAGGGCTACACCTTC.